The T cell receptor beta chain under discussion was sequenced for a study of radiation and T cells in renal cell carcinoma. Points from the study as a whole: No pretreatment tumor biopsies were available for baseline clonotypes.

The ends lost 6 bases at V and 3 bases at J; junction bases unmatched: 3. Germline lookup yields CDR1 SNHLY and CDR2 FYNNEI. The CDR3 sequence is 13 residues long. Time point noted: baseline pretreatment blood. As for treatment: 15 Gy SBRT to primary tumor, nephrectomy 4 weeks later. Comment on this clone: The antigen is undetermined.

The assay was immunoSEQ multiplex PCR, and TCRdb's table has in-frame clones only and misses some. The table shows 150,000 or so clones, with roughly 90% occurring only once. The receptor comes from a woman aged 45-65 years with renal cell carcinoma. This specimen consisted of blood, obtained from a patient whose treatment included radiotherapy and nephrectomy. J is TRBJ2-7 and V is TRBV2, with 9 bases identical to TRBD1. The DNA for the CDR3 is TGTGCCAGCAGGGGGACAGGGTACTACGAGCAGTACTTC. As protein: CASRGTGYYEQYF.